Shown below are 25 T cell receptor beta chains from a single sample sequenced in a study of T cell responses to AZD1222 COVID-19 vaccine. The protocol was immunoSEQ multiplex PCR, while the TCRdb copy is restricted to in-frame clones and leaves out a portion. The sample contains under 300,000 clones, approximately 95% of which appear only once. Source: peripheral blood, taken on day 0 of AZD1222 vaccination. These receptors originate from an adult in good health.

The rearrangement uses TRBV2 and TRBJ1-3; D call uncertain. Germline-derived CDR1 and CDR2 are SNHLY and FYNNEI. This CDR3 region has 13 residues. The V end was cut by 0 bases, the J end by 2 bases, with 2 bases between. The CDR3: CASSEAPGNTIYF. As DNA, the CDR3 is TGTGCCAGCAGTGAAGCTCCTGGAAACACCATATATTTT.

For this clone: Mismatch with germline at one junction end may stem from a read error. The V and J genes are TRBV19 and TRBJ1-5; TRBD1 aligns across 7 bases. The CDR3 spans 14 residues. CDR1 and CDR2 (germline): LNHDA, SQIVND (reference sequence). The CDR3: CASSIATGSKPQHF. The CDR3 DNA reads TGTGCCAGTAGCATAGCGACAGGGTCCAAGCCCCAGCATTTT.

This clone has just one count. This sequence joins TRBV29-1 and TRBJ2-3, with 9 bases identical to TRBD2. CDR1 is SQVTM, CDR2 ANQGSEA, per germline. V lost 3 bases to trimming and J lost 4 bases; unmatched junction nucleotides: 5. The CDR3 length is 14 residues. The CDR3 here is CSVEASGNPDTQYF. CDR3 coding DNA: TGCAGCGTTGAGGCTAGCGGGAACCCAGATACGCAGTATTTT.

The V call is TRBV12-3 or TRBV12-4, the J call TRBJ1-1; D is ambiguous. The CDR3 totals 13 residues. Trimming removed 5 bases at V and 1 base at J, with 8 bases between. CDR3 nucleotide sequence: TGTGCCAGCAGTCCCGCCACGAACACTGAAGCTTTCTTT. This translates into CASSPATNTEAFF.

V usage is TRBV6-5 and J usage is TRBJ1-1, with 9 bases matching TRBD1. Germline-derived CDR1 and CDR2 are MNHEY and SVGAGI. The CDR3 spans 13 residues. V shed 6 bases and J 2 bases; nucleotides not matched to a gene: 1. The CDR3 loop is CASRTGGNTEAFF. The CDR3 DNA is TGTGCCAGCAGAACAGGGGGCAACACTGAAGCTTTCTTT.

The rearrangement uses TRBV7-9 and TRBJ2-7, with 9 bases matching TRBD2. V dropped 1 base and J dropped 5; count of bases not matched to a gene: 9. CDR1 and CDR2 from the germline V gene are SEHNR and FQNEAQ (reference sequence). This CDR3 has 16 residues. The CDR3 loop is CASSLVRLAGNHEQYF. The CDR3 DNA follows: TGTGCCAGCAGCTTAGTAAGGCTAGCGGGGAACCACGAGCAGTACTTC. The whole variable domain, filled in from reference TRBV7-9 and TRBJ2-7, reads DTGVSQNPRHKITKRGQNVTFRCDPISEHNRLYWYRQTLGQGPEFLTYFQNEAQLEKSRLLSDRFSAERPKGSFSTLEIQRTEQGDSAMYLCASSLVRLAGNHEQYFGPGTRLTVT.

The chain couples TRBV7-6 to TRBJ1-1, with 8 bases that match TRBD1. CDR3 length: 15 amino acids. CDR1 is SGHVS and CDR2 is FNYEAQ in the germline V gene. V shed 5 bases, J shed 0 bases, and the junction held 5 bases outside the gene matches. The CDR3 region has the DNA TGTGCCAGCAGCCTAGGACAGGGAGTGAACACTGAAGCTTTCTTT. Translation gives CASSLGQGVNTEAFF.

This chain links TRBV7-9 with TRBJ2-1; TRBD1 aligns across 8 bases. J lost 7 bases, V lost 4 bases, and 15 bases had no gene match. The CDR3 is 17 residues long. The germline gives CDR1 SEHNR, CDR2 FQNEAQ (reference sequence). The CDR3 nucleotides are TGTGCCAGCAGCTCAAGGGACCTTGGACAGGGTAGGAATGAGCAGTTCTTC. Residues: CASSSRDLGQGRNEQFF.

The rearrangement joins TRBV20-1 to TRBJ1-2; D is ambiguous. The CDR3 has 12 amino acids. Germline CDR1 and CDR2: DFQATT and SNEGSKA (reference sequence). Trimming left V 3 bases short and J 7 bases short, with 12 bases between. DNA of the CDR3: TGCAGTGCTAGTGGGATGGATCCTGGCTACACCTTC. Its protein is CSASGMDPGYTF.

J is TRBJ2-7 and V is TRBV7-2; 8 bases align to TRBD2. V trimming: 2 bases; J trimming: 3 bases; junction bases outside the gene matches: 12. CDR1 is SGHTA and CDR2 is FQGNSA in the germline V gene. The CDR3 runs to 17 residues. In DNA, the CDR3 is TGTGCCAGCAGCTTACCGGTGACGGGGGGGTCTCTCTACGAGCAGTACTTC. Translated, it gives CASSLPVTGGSLYEQYF.

This chain uses TRBV5-8 with TRBJ1-4; D is unclear. There are 16 residues in the CDR3. Germline CDR1 reads SGHTS; CDR2 reads YDEGEE. Trimming shortened V by 4 bases and J by 3 bases, and 16 bases separated the two germline ends. This chain's CDR3 is CASSTTGRVANEKLFF. CDR3 in DNA: TGTGCCAGCAGCACCACCGGAAGGGTTGCTAATGAAAAACTGTTTTTT. Using reference TRBV5-8 and TRBJ1-4 for the parts outside the CDR3, the full variable domain is EAGVTQSPTHLIKTRGQQATLRCSPISGHTSVYWYQQALGLGLQFLLWYDEGEERNRGNFPPRFSGRQFPNYSSELNVNALELEDSALYLCASSTTGRVANEKLFFGSGTQLSVL.

As regards this clone: The same CDR3 arises from other DNA sequences in this sample as well. This sequence joins TRBV9 and TRBJ2-7; 11 nucleotides match TRBD2. The CDR3 is 15 amino acids. The germline gives CDR1 SGDLS, CDR2 YYNGEE. V lost 3 bases and J lost 4; bases outside the gene matches: 6. The CDR3 region is CASSATGTSGYEQYF. The DNA for the CDR3 is TGTGCCAGCAGCGCTACTGGGACTAGCGGTTACGAGCAGTACTTC.

V is TRBV28 and J is TRBJ1-1; possibly TRBD1 for D (6 bases). Per the germline V gene, CDR1 is MDHEN and CDR2 is SYDVKM. V was shortened by 7 bases and J by 0 bases, with 9 bases between the two germline ends. The CDR3 runs to 13 residues. This CDR3 reads CASMRGVNTEAFF. CDR3 coding DNA: TGTGCCAGCATGAGGGGGGTGAACACTGAAGCTTTCTTT.

CDR3 in DNA: TGTGCCAGCATGTTGGGGCGTAATAGCAATCAGCCCCAGCATTTT. Amino acid sequence: CASMLGRNSNQPQHF. The chain carries TRBV6-5 and TRBJ1-5; D is possibly TRBD1 (5 bases). V lost 7 bases and J lost 0, with 13 bases in between. Germline V gives CDR1 MNHEY, CDR2 SVGAGI. The CDR3 runs to 15 residues.

This clone appeared once. In DNA form, the CDR3 reads TGTGCCAGCAGTTTGTTGAAGGGGGAAGGTGGCTACACCTTC. As protein: CASSLLKGEGGYTF. The chain has TRBV28 and TRBJ1-2; maybe TRBD1 (6 bases). The CDR3 is 14 amino acids. Trimming left V 3 bases short and J 7 bases short, with 15 bases between. Germline assignment: CDR1 MDHEN and CDR2 SYDVKM.

The rearrangement links TRBV28 to TRBJ1-6; D remains ambiguous. CDR3 length: 15 residues. Germline lookup yields CDR1 MDHEN and CDR2 SYDVKM. Between the trimmed V and J ends, which lost 7 bases and 0 bases, there was a span of 10 bases. Here the CDR3 reads CASIFRDSYNSPLHF. For the CDR3, the DNA is TGTGCCAGCATTTTTAGGGACTCCTATAATTCACCCCTCCACTTT. Supplemented by reference TRBV28 and TRBJ1-6, the full variable domain reads DVKVTQSSRYLVKRTGEKVFLECVQDMDHENMFWYRQDPGLGLRLIYFSYDVKMKEKGDIPEGYSVSREKKERFSLILESASTNQTSMYLCASIFRDSYNSPLHFGNGTRLTVT.

V and J are TRBV4-1 and TRBJ2-3, with a weak D call TRBD2 (7 bases). Germline CDR1 reads MGHRA; CDR2 reads YSYEKL. The CDR3 loop spans 15 amino acids. V lost 4 bases and J 1 base, leaving 12 bases between the germline ends. This CDR3 is CASSRGGKGTDTQYF. CDR3 sequence (DNA): TGCGCCAGCAGCCGGGGGGGCAAGGGCACAGATACGCAGTATTTT.

This sequence joins TRBV28 and TRBJ1-2; 8 positions agree with TRBD1. The V segment lost 5 bases and the J segment 0 bases; nucleotides outside the gene matches: 5. The CDR3 is made up of 15 amino acids. The germline gives CDR1 MDHEN, CDR2 SYDVKM. This CDR3 reads CASSPGTGSNYGYTF. The CDR3 DNA follows: TGTGCCAGCAGTCCCGGGACAGGATCTAACTATGGCTACACCTTC.

This chain links TRBV6-5 with TRBJ2-2; TRBD1 might be the D (5 bases). V shed 2 bases and J shed 7 bases, with 11 bases lying between them. CDR1 and CDR2 from the germline V gene are MNHEY and SVGAGI. The CDR3 is 14 amino acids. The CDR3 protein is CASSYQGRSGELFF. In DNA form, the CDR3 reads TGTGCCAGCAGTTACCAGGGTCGGAGCGGGGAGCTGTTTTTT.

The chain is built from TRBV28 and TRBJ1-1, with TRBD1 matching 8 bases. Germline values: CDR1 MDHEN, CDR2 SYDVKM. J gave up 4 bases and V 1 base, and 5 bases lay outside the gene matches. The CDR3 is 15 residues long. CDR3 coding DNA: TGTGCCAGCAGTTTATCCGCAGGGGGCCCCACTGAAGCTTTCTTT. Residues: CASSLSAGGPTEAFF.

The chain uses TRBV25-1 and TRBJ1-1, with D maybe TRBD1 (6 bases). CDR1 and CDR2 (germline): MGHDK, SYGVNS. The CDR3 totals 12 residues. The V gene lost 7 bases and the J gene lost 10 bases, with 16 bases spanning the gap. CDR3 sequence: CASTRGTGRAFF. CDR3 DNA sequence: TGTGCCAGCACCCGAGGAACAGGGAGAGCTTTCTTT.

The table lists this clone with many counts. The rearrangement joins TRBV6-1 to TRBJ2-6; unclear D gene. Germline V gives CDR1 MNHNS, CDR2 SASEGT. Trimming shortened V by 1 base and J by 0 bases, and 4 bases separated the two germline ends. This CDR3 is built from 15 residues. The CDR3: CASSEDSSGANVLTF. CDR3 sequence (DNA): TGTGCCAGCAGTGAAGACAGCTCTGGGGCCAACGTCCTGACTTTC.

Details on this clone: Other DNA variants within this sample encode the same CDR3. The chain carries TRBV5-1 and TRBJ2-2; 14 nucleotides line up with TRBD2. Losses at the gene ends were 4 bases for V and 6 bases for J; bases not matched to a gene: 2. In germline, CDR1 is SGHRS, CDR2 YFSETQ. The CDR3 has 15 residues. Here the CDR3 reads CASSLGLAGAGELFF. The CDR3 nucleotides are TGCGCCAGCAGCCTGGGACTAGCGGGGGCCGGGGAGCTGTTTTTT.

This rearrangement joins TRBV28 to TRBJ2-7; possible D gene TRBD2, 5 bases. Trimming took off 8 bases at V and 3 bases at J, with 8 bases between the two ends. The CDR3 consists of 11 residues. Germline V gives CDR1 MDHEN, CDR2 SYDVKM. The DNA for the CDR3 is TGTGCCAGCTCCGGGGTCTACGAGCAGTACTTC. This gives the protein CASSGVYEQYF. The whole variable domain, filled in from reference TRBV28 and TRBJ2-7, reads DVKVTQSSRYLVKRTGEKVFLECVQDMDHENMFWYRQDPGLGLRLIYFSYDVKMKEKGDIPEGYSVSREKKERFSLILESASTNQTSMYLCASSGVYEQYFGPGTRLTVT.

The chain uses TRBV20-1 and TRBJ1-4; no clear D gene. Trimming stripped 3 bases from V and 5 bases from J, with 10 bases between. The CDR3 spans 13 residues. Looked up from germline, CDR1 is DFQATT and CDR2 is SNEGSKA (reference sequence). CDR3 protein: CSASALPNEKLFF. CDR3 sequence (DNA): TGCAGTGCTAGTGCACTGCCGAATGAAAAACTGTTTTTT.